Described below is a single TCR beta chain sequence and its context. The germline V gene encodes CDR1 MNHEY and CDR2 SMNVEV (reference sequence). With 6 bases removed from V and 6 bases from J, the gap between germline ends came to 21 bases. There are 15 residues in the CDR3. This entry belongs to a study of shared clonotypes between healthy human individuals. Roughly 33,000 T cell genomes, or approximately 190 ng DNA, went into the sorted-subset replicate PCRs. Data came from immunoSEQ multiplex PCR; TCRdb stores just in-frame clones and leaves some out. Altogether around 2.1 million clones are present, under 95% being singletons, with the ten largest covering around 1.7%. CD45RO-negative cells were positively selected for CCR7, leaving out terminally differentiated effector memory CD45RA+ cells.

The TCR originated in a man between 18 and 29 years old in good health. Some clones in this sample may be carry-over from other donors' samples. The source material was naive CD8+ T cells from PBMCs. This chain uses TRBV27 with TRBJ2-7, with D perhaps TRBD2 (6 bases). In nucleotides, the CDR3 is TGTGCCAGCAGATCCCGGGACTTGCCTCTTCTCGAGCAGTACTTC. This translates into CASRSRDLPLLEQYF.